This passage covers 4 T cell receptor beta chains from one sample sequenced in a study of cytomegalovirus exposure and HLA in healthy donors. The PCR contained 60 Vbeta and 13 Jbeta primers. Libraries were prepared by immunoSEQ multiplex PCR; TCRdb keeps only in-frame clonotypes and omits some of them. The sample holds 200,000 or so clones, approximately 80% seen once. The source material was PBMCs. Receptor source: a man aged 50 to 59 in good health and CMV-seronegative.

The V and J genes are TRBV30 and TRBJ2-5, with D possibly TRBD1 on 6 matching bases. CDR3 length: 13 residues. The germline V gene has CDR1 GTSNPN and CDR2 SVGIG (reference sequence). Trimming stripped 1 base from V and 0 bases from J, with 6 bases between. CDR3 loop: CAWSGTDQETQYF. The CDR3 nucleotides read TGTGCCTGGAGTGGGACAGACCAAGAGACCCAGTACTTC. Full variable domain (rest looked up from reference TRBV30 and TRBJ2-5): SQTIHQWPATLVQPVGSPLSLECTVEGTSNPNLYWYRQAAGRGLQLLFYSVGIGQISSEVPQNLSASRPQDRQFILSSKKLLLSDSGFYLCAWSGTDQETQYFGPGTRLLVL.

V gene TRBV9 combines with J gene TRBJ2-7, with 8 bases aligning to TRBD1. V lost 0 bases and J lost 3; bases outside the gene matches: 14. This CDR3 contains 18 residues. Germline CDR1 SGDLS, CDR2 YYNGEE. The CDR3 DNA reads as TGTGCCAGCAGCGTAGGTAGCGCCACACAGGGGGTAAGCTACGAGCAGTACTTC. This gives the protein CASSVGSATQGVSYEQYF. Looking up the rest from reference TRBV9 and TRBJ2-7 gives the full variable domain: DSGVTQTPKHLITATGQRVTLRCSPRSGDLSVYWYQQSLDQGLQFLIQYYNGEERAKGNILERFSAQQFPDLHSELNLSSLELGDSALYFCASSVGSATQGVSYEQYFGPGTRLTVT.

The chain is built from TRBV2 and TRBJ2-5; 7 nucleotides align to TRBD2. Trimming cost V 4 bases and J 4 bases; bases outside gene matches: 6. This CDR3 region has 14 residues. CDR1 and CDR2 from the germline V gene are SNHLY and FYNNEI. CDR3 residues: CASSVGGGGETQYF. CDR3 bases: TGTGCCAGCAGTGTGGGTGGCGGGGGAGAGACCCAGTACTTC.

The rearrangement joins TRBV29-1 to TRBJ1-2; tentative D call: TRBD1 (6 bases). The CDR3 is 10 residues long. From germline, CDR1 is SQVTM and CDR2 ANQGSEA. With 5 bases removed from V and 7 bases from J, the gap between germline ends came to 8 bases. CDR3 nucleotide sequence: TGCAGCGTTCCAGGGGTTGGCTACACCTTC. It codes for CSVPGVGYTF.